This T cell receptor (beta chain) originates from a study of monozygotic twins with inflammatory bowel disease. The CDR3 has 16 amino acids. In germline, CDR1 is WSHSY, CDR2 SAAADI. TCRdb re-called the 5' RACE reads and shows each CDR3 protein once, DNA omitted. Seen in this sample are about 160,000 distinct CDR3 sequences; the ten most common clones hold 2% to 3%. The V gene is TRBV10-2, the J gene TRBJ2-3; TCRdb indicates TRBD2, and absent DNA this call remains unverified. The sequenced sample consisted of blood. This TCR was recovered from a human donor with ulcerative colitis or Crohn's disease, or a healthy co-twin of an affected twin (not recorded which). CDR3 sequence: CASSEALAGSTDTQYF.